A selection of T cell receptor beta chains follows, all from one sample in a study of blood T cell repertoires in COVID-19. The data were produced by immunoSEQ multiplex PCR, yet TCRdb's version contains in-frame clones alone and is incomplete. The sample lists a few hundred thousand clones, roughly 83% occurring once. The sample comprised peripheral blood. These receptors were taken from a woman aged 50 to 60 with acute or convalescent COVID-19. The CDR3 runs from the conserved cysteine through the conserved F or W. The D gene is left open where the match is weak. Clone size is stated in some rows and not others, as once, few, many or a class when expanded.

CASSLTSGGKGETQYF,TGTGCCAGCAGCTTAACGTCTGGCGGGAAGGGGGAGACCCAGTACTTC,NA,TRBV7-3,NA,TRBJ2-5
CASRATSGPSREQFF,TGTGCCAGCAGGGCAACTAGCGGTCCTAGTAGGGAGCAGTTCTTC,NA,TRBV28,TRBD2,TRBJ2-1
CASSYSYGAGGFF,TGTGCCAGCAGCTACTCATACGGAGCGGGAGGGTTCTTC,NA,TRBV7-2,TRBD2,TRBJ2-1
CASSHSGREAGELFF,TGTGCCAGCAGCCACTCTGGGCGGGAGGCCGGGGAGCTGTTTTTT,NA,TRBV3-1/TRBV3-2,TRBD2,TRBJ2-2
CASSLGGGLATYEQYF,TGTGCCAGCAGCTTAGGGGGGGGACTAGCAACCTACGAGCAGTACTTC,NA,TRBV11-1,TRBD2,TRBJ2-7
CASSQSPRTTYEQYF,TGCGCCAGCAGCCAATCCCCGAGGACAACCTACGAGCAGTACTTC,NA,TRBV4-3,NA,TRBJ2-7
CASSFPGLENYEQFF,TGTGCCAGCAGTTTCCCGGGACTAGAAAACTATGAGCAGTTCTTC,NA,TRBV27,TRBD2,TRBJ2-1
CASRPTSDPTDTQYF,TGTGCCAGCAGACCAACTAGCGATCCCACAGATACGCAGTATTTT,NA,TRBV5-4,TRBD2,TRBJ2-3
CASSHSGTGVSYNSPLHF,TGCGCCAGCAGTCACTCCGGGACAGGGGTTTCCTATAATTCACCCCTCCACTTT,NA,TRBV23-1,TRBD1,TRBJ1-6
CASSGPGLVGDEQFF,TGTGCCAGCAGCGGCCCGGGACTAGTGGGCGATGAGCAGTTCTTC,NA,TRBV9,TRBD2,TRBJ2-1
CASSVDLLNTGELFF,TGTGCCAGCAGCGTAGATCTCCTGAACACCGGGGAGCTGTTTTTT,NA,TRBV9,NA,TRBJ2-2
CASSSTDRGDQPQHF,TGTGCCAGCAGCTCGACGGACAGGGGAGATCAGCCCCAGCATTTT,NA,TRBV5-8,TRBD1,TRBJ1-5
CSASDQGGPDTQYF,TGCAGTGCTAGTGACCAGGGGGGCCCAGATACGCAGTATTTT,NA,TRBV20-1,NA,TRBJ2-3
CASSVTGGAYEQYF,TGTGCCAGCAGCGTGACAGGGGGCGCTTACGAGCAGTACTTC,NA,TRBV7-9,TRBD1,TRBJ2-7
CASSFQRLSYEQYF,TGTGCCAGCAGTTTCCAGCGACTCTCCTACGAGCAGTACTTC,NA,TRBV27,NA,TRBJ2-7
CASSLAGFNEKLFF,TGTGCCAGCAGTTTAGCGGGATTCAATGAAAAACTGTTTTTT,NA,TRBV28,NA,TRBJ1-4
CASRKLTGNTGELFF,TGTGCCAGCAGAAAACTTACAGGAAACACCGGGGAGCTGTTTTTT,NA,TRBV28,NA,TRBJ2-2
CASSLALAKLAYEQYF,TGTGCCAGCAGCTTAGCGTTAGCCAAACTGGCCTACGAGCAGTACTTC,NA,TRBV11-2,NA,TRBJ2-7
CASSFGPLRGVTDTQYF,TGCGCCAGCAGCTTCGGGCCGCTTCGCGGGGTCACAGATACGCAGTATTTT,NA,TRBV5-1,NA,TRBJ2-3
CASSQDEATYNEQFF,TGTGCCAGCAGCCAAGACGAGGCTACTTACAATGAGCAGTTCTTC,once,TRBV3-1/TRBV3-2,NA,TRBJ2-1
CASSFLSAHEQFF,TGTGCCAGCAGCTTCCTTAGTGCCCATGAGCAGTTCTTC,NA,TRBV7-8,NA,TRBJ2-1
CASSWGLTYEQYF,TGCGCCAGCAGCTGGGGACTGACCTACGAGCAGTACTTC,NA,TRBV5-1,NA,TRBJ2-7
CASSQSNGGKGQGTSTNEKLFF,TGCGCCAGCAGTCAATCGAACGGGGGAAAGGGACAGGGAACTTCAACTAATGAAAAACTGTTTTTT,NA,TRBV23-1,TRBD1,TRBJ1-4
CASSYGRTGGFPPYF,TGTGCCAGCAGTTACGGGAGGACAGGGGGCTTCCCCCCGTACTTC,NA,TRBV28,TRBD1,TRBJ2-7
CASSLTGTDYYGYTF,TGTGCCAGCAGCTTAACCGGGACAGATTACTATGGCTACACCTTC,NA,TRBV7-3,TRBD1,TRBJ1-2
CSVTGSLSTDTQYF,TGCAGCGTTACAGGATCTCTTAGCACAGATACGCAGTATTTT,NA,TRBV29-1,NA,TRBJ2-3
CASSSDRGGNQPQHF,TGTGCCAGTAGCAGTGACAGGGGAGGGAATCAGCCCCAGCATTTT,NA,TRBV19,TRBD1,TRBJ1-5
CASSPGTSGHNEQFF,TGCGCCAGCAGCCCCGGGACTAGCGGCCACAATGAGCAGTTCTTC,NA,TRBV5-1,TRBD2,TRBJ2-1
CASSQDVGTANSPLHF,TGTGCCAGCAGCCAAGACGTCGGGACTGCGAATTCACCCCTCCACTTT,NA,TRBV4-2,NA,TRBJ1-6